The clone carrying this T cell receptor (beta chain) has at least ten counts. TCRdb redid the calling of the 5' RACE reads with MiXCR, one entry per CDR3 protein. The sample holds 280,000 or so distinct CDR3 sequences, under 8.5% seen once. The sample is drawn from a study of T-cell memory formation after mild COVID-19. Germline CDR1 is SGHVS and CDR2 is FNYEAQ. V was trimmed by 4 bases and J by 4 bases, leaving 21 bases between them. The length of the CDR3 is 17 residues. The origin of this receptor is a man between 18 and 35 years old who had mild COVID-19 (a few samples of this study predate the infection). Cell type and time point are not known. Sequencing was carried out using PBMCs or a T cell subset sorted from them (not recorded which). The V gene is TRBV7-6, the J gene TRBJ2-3; D may be TRBD1 (5 bases). DNA of the CDR3: TGTGCCAGCAGCTCCTGGCAGGGCCGAACTGGGGCAGATACGCAGTATTTT. Translation gives CASSSWQGRTGADTQYF.